The clone carrying this T cell receptor beta chain was seen many times. What it binds is unknown. The entry originates in a study of T-cell reconstitution after alpha-beta-depleted transplantation in children. The study's findings and limits: Several hundred graft clones that had expanded were reportedly the source of alpha-beta T cells about two months after transplant. Surviving recipient T cells and intrathymic progenitors accounted for some patients' high TCRbeta diversity at day 60. Once a year had passed after transplant, T-cell counts and diversity came mostly from newly produced T cells.

CDR3 length: 11 residues. The V end lost 7 bases, the J end lost 13 bases, and 14 bases lay between the germline ends. Construction of the TCRbeta library involved unique molecular identifiers. TCRdb redid the calling of the PCR reads with MiXCR, one entry per CDR3 protein. This table holds about 400,000 distinct CDR3 sequences, roughly 16% found once. The TCR comes from a boy under two years old who had a stem cell transplant for Wiskott-Aldrich syndrome, so the T cells may come from the graft donor. V and J are TRBV12-3 or TRBV12-4 and TRBJ2-1; D unclear. This specimen consisted of PBMCs, mostly from graft donor cells, obtained 360 days after TCRalphabeta/CD19-depleted stem cell transplant. The CDR3 region has the DNA TGTGCCAGCACAAAAGGAGTGAGACAGTTCTTC. This gives the protein CASTKGVRQFF.